The entry below describes one TCR beta chain. As yet, its antigen is unknown. Amplification of TCR beta CDR3 regions was performed using RNA transcripts as template. The HTBI primer set was used in a first-round RT-PCR of the TCR CDR3. TCRdb reprocessed the multiplex PCR reads with MiXCR, giving one entry per CDR3 protein. The top ten clones hold about 3.5% of a sample with a few hundred thousand distinct CDR3 sequences, roughly 15% of them seen once. This entry is derived from a study of T cells in Graves' hyperthyroidism and ophthalmopathy. Whole-study findings and limits: Among thyroid clonotypes expanded above 0.001, most also appeared in blood.

The V gene's germline CDR1 is KGHDR and CDR2 SFDVKD. The CDR3 loop spans 15 amino acids. Trimming took off 4 bases at V and 2 bases at J, with 11 bases between the two ends. Diagnoses were made from clinical symptoms, serum measures (thyroxine and TRAb), thyroid ultrasound and orbital computed tomography. The sequenced sample was blood. The gene calls are TRBV24-1 and TRBJ1-5; D perhaps matches TRBD1 (5 bases). This TCR was sampled from a woman between 35 and 50 years old with Graves' ophthalmopathy. The CDR3 coding sequence is TGTGCCACCAGTGAACGGGGGGGTGGCAATCAGCCCCAGCATTTT. Translated, it gives CATSERGGGNQPQHF.